This T cell receptor beta chain emerged from a study of blood T cell repertoires in COVID-19. Background on the study: COVID-19 samples, acute and convalescent, were from the United States, Italy and Spain. From T cells, B-cell-depleted T cells, or PBMCs came the material, which was cDNA or gDNA.

Germline trimming cut 5 bases from V and 0 bases from J; bases unmatched to any gene: 7. CDR3 length: 15 amino acids. Per the germline V gene, CDR1 is LNHDA and CDR2 is SQIVND (reference sequence). Original processing notes: Reference gene primers were amplified, and this amplification served to estimate nucleated cell counts. Data came from immunoSEQ multiplex PCR; TCRdb stores just in-frame clones and leaves some out. That table gives V, J and clone size, and the DNA gave D and trimming. Of approximately 360,000 clones listed, more than 70% were seen once; the top ten hold approximately 1.9%. The gene calls are TRBV19 and TRBJ2-7; 7 bases are a match to TRBD2. This TCR derives from a man between 35 and 55 years old in a cohort exposed to, infected with or recovered from COVID-19 (not recorded which). The sequencing input was PBMCs or T cells enriched from blood (not recorded which). The CDR3 nucleotides read TGTGCCAGTAGTGTCGCTAGCGGTTACTCCTACGAGCAGTACTTC. Translating gives CASSVASGYSYEQYF.